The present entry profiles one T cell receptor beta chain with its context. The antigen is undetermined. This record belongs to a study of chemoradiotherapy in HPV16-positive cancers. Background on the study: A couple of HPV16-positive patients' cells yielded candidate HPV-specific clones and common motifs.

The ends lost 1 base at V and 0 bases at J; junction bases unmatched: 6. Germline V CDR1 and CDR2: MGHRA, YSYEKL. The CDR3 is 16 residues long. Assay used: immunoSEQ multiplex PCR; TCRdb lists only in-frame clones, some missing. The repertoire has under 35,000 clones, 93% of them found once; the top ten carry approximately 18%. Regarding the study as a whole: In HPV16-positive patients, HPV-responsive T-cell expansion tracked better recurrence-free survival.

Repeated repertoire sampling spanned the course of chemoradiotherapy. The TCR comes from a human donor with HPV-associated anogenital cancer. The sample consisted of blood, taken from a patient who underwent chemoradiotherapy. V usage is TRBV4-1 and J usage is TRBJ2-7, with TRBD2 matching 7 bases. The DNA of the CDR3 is TGCGCCAGCAGCCAAGGGGGGGGACTAAACTCCTACGAGCAGTACTTC. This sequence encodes CASSQGGGLNSYEQYF.